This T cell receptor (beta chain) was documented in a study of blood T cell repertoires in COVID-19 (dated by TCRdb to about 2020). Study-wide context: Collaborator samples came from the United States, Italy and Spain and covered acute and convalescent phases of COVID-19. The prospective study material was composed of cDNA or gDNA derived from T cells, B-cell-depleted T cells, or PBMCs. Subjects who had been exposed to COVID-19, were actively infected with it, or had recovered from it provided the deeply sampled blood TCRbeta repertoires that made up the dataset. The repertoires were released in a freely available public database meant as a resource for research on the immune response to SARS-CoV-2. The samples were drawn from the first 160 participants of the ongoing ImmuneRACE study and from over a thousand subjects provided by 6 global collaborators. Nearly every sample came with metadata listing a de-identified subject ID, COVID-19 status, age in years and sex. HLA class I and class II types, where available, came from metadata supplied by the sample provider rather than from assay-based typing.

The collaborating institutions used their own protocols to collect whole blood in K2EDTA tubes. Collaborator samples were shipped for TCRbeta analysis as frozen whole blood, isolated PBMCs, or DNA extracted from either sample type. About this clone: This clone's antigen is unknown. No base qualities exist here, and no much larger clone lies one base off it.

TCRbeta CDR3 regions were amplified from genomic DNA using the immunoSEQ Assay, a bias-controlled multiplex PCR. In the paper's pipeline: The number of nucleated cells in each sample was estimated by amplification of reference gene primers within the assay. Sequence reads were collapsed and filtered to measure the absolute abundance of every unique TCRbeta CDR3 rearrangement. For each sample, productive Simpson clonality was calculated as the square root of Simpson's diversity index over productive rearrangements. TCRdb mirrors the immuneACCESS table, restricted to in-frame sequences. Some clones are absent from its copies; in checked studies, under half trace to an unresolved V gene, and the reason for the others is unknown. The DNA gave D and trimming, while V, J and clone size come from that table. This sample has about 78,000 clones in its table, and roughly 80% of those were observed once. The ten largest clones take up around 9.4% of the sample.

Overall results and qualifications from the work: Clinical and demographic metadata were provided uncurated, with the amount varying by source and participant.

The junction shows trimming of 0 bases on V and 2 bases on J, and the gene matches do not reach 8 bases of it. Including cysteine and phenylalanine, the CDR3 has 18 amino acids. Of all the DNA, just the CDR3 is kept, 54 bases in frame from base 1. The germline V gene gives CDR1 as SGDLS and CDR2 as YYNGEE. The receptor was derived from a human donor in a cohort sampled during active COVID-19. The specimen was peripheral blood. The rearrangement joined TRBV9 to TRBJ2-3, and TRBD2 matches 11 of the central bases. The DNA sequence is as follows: TGTGCCAGCAGCGTAGATGGGACTAGCGGCCCATTCACAGATACGCAGTATTTT. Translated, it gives CASSVDGTSGPFTDTQYF.